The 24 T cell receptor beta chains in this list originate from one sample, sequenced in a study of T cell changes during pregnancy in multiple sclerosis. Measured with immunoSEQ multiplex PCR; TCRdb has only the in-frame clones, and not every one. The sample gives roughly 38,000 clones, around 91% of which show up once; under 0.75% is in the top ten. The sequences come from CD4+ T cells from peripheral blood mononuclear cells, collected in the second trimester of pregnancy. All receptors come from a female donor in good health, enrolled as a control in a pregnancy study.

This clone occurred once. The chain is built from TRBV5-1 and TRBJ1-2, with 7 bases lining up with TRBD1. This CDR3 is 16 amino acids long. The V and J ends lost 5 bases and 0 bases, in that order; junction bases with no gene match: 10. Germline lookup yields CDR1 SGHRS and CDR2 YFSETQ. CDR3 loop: CASRRDSLGPNYGYTF. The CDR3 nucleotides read TGCGCCAGCAGGCGGGACAGTCTAGGGCCTAACTATGGCTACACCTTC. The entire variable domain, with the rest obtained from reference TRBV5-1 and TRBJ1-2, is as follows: KAGVTQTPRYLIKTRGQQVTLSCSPISGHRSVSWYQQTPGQGLQFLFEYFSETQRNKGNFPGRFSGRQFSNSRSEMNVSTLELGDSALYLCASRRDSLGPNYGYTFGSGTRLTVV.

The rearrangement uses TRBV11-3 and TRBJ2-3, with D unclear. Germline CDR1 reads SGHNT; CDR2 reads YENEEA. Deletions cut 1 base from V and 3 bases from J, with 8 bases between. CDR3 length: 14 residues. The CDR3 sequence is CASSLGAKTDTQYF. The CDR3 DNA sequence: TGTGCCAGCAGCTTAGGCGCAAAGACAGATACGCAGTATTTT.

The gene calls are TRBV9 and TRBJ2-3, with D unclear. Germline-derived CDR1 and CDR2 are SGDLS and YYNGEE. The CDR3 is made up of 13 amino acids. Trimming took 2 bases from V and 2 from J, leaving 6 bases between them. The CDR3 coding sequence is TGTGCCAGCAGCGTGAGTCCCACAGATACGCAGTATTTT. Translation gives CASSVSPTDTQYF.

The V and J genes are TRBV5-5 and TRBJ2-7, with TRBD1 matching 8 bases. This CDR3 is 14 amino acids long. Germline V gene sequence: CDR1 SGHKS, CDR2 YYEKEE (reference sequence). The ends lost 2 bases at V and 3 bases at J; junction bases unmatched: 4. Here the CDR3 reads CASSLGQGGYEQYF. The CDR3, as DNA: TGTGCCAGCAGCTTAGGACAGGGAGGCTACGAGCAGTACTTC.

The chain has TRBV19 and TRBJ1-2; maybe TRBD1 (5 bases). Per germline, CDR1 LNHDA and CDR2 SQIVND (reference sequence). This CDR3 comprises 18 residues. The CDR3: CRVGRGWPLGGGVYGYTF. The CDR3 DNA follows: TGTAGAGTGGGGCGTGGTTGGCCCCTCGGGGGGGGTGTTTATGGCTACACCTTC.

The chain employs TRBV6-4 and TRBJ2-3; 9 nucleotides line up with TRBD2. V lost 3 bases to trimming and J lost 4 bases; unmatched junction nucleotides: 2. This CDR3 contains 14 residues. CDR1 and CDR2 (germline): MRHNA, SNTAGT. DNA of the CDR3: TGTGCCAGCAGTGAGGGACTAGCAGCAGATACGCAGTATTTT. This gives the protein CASSEGLAADTQYF.

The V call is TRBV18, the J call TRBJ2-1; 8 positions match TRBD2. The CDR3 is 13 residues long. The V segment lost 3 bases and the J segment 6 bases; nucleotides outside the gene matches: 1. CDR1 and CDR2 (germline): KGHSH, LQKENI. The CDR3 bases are TGTGCCAGCTCACCCGGGACTAGCAATGAGCAGTTCTTC. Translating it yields CASSPGTSNEQFF.

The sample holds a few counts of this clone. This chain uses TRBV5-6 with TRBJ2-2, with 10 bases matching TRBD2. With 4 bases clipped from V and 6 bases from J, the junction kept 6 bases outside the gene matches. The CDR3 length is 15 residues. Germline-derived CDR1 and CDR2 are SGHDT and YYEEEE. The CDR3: CASSQAGGRAGELFF. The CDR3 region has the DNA TGTGCCAGCAGCCAAGCGGGGGGGCGCGCCGGGGAGCTGTTTTTT. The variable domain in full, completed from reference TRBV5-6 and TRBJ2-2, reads DAGVTQSPTHLIKTRGQQVTLRCSPKSGHDTVSWYQQALGQGPQFIFQYYEEEERQRGNFPDRFSGHQFPNYSSELNVNALLLGDSALYLCASSQAGGRAGELFFGEGSRLTVL.

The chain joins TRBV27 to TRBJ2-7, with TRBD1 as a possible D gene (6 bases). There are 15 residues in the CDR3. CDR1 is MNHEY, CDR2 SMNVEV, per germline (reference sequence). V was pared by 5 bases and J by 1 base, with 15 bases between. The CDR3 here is CASSITGLYSYEQYF. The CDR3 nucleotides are TGTGCCAGCAGTATTACAGGGCTCTATTCCTACGAGCAGTACTTC.

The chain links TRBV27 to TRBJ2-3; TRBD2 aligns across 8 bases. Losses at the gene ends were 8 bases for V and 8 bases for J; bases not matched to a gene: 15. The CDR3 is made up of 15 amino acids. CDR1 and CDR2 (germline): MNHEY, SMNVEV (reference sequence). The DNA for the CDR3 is TGTGCCAGCGTACGCTCGGGGGGGGTCGGGACTACGCAGTATTTT. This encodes CASVRSGGVGTTQYF.

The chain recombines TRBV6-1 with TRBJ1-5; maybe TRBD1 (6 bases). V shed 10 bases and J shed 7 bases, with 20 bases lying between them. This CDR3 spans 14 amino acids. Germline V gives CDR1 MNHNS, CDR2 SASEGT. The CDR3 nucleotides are TGTGCCATCGGGGGGGGCAGGGTTGGGCAGCCCCAGCATTTT. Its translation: CAIGGGRVGQPQHF.

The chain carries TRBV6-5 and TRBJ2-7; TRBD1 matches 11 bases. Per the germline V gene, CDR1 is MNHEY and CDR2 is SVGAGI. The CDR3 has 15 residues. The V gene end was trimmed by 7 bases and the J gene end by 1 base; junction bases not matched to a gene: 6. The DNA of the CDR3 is TGTGCCAGCAAGAACCGGGACAGGGGGTCCTACGAGCAGTACTTC. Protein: CASKNRDRGSYEQYF.

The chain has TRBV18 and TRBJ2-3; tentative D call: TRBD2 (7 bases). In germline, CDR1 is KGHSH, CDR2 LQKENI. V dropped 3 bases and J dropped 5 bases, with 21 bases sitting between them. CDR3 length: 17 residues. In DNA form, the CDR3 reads TGTGCCAGCTCACCGTCGGCTGGCGGGGGCCATCAAGATACGCAGTATTTT. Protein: CASSPSAGGGHQDTQYF.

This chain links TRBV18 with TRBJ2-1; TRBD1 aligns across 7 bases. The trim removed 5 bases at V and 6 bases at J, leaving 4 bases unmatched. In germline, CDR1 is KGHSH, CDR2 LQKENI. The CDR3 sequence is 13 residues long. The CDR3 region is CASSGTETNEQFF. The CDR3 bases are TGTGCCAGCTCAGGGACAGAAACCAATGAGCAGTTCTTC.

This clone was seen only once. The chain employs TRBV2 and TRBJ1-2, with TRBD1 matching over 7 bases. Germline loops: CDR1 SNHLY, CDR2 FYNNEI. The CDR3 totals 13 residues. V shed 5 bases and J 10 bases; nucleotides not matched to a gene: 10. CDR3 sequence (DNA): TGTGCCAGCAGTCGAGACAGGGAGGATGTCTACACCTTC. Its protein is CASSRDREDVYTF.

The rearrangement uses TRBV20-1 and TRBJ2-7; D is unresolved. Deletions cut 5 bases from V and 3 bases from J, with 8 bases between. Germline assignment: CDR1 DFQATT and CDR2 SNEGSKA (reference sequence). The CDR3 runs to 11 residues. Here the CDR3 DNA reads TGCAGTGCTTCCGCAGGCTACGAGCAGTACTTC. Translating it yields CSASAGYEQYF.

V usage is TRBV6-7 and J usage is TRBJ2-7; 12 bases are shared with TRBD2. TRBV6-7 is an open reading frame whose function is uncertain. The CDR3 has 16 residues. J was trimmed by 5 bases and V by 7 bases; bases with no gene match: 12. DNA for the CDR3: TGTGCCAGCAAGGTTAGACTAGCGGGGGTTTGCGACGAGCAGTACTTC. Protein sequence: CASKVRLAGVCDEQYF.

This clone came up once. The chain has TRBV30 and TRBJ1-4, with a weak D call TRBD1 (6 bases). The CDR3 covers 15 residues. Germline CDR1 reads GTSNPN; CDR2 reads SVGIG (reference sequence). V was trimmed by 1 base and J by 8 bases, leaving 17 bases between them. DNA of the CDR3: TGTGCCTGGAGTGACCAGACAGGCCGAGGGGAAAAACTGTTTTTT. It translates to CAWSDQTGRGEKLFF.

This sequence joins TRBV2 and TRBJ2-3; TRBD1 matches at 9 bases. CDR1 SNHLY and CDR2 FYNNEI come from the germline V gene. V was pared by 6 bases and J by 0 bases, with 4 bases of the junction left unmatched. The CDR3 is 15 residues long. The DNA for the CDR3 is TGTGCCAGCAGGGTACAGGGGGCGAGCACAGATACGCAGTATTTT. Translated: CASRVQGASTDTQYF.

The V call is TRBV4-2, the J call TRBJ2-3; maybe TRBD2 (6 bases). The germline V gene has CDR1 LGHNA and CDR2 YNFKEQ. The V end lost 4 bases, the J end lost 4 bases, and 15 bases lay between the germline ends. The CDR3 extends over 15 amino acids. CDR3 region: CASSPAGGGADTQYF. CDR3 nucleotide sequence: TGTGCCAGCAGCCCCGCCGGGGGAGGCGCAGATACGCAGTATTTT.

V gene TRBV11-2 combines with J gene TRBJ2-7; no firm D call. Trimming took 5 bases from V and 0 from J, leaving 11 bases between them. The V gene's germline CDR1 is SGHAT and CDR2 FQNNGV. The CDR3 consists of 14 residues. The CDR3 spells CASSTIRFSYEQYF. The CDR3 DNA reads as TGTGCCAGCAGCACAATCAGGTTCTCCTACGAGCAGTACTTC.

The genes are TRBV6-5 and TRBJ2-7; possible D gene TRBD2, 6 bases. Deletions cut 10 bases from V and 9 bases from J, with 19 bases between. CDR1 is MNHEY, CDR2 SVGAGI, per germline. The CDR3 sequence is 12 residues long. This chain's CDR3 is CATQGTAGSQYF. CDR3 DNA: TGTGCCACCCAAGGGACGGCGGGGTCGCAGTACTTC.

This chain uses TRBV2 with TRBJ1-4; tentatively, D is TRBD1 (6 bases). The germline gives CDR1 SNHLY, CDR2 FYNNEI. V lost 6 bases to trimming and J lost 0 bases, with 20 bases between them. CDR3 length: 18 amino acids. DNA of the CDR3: TGTGCCAGCAGGCCACAGGGTGGATTGGTCACAACTAATGAAAAACTGTTTTTT. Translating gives CASRPQGGLVTTNEKLFF.

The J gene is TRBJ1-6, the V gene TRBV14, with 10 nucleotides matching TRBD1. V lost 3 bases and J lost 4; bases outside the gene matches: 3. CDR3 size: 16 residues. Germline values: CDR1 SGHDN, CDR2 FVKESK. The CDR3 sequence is CASSQRTGGYNSPLHF. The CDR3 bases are TGTGCCAGCAGCCAGCGGACAGGGGGATATAATTCACCCCTCCACTTT.